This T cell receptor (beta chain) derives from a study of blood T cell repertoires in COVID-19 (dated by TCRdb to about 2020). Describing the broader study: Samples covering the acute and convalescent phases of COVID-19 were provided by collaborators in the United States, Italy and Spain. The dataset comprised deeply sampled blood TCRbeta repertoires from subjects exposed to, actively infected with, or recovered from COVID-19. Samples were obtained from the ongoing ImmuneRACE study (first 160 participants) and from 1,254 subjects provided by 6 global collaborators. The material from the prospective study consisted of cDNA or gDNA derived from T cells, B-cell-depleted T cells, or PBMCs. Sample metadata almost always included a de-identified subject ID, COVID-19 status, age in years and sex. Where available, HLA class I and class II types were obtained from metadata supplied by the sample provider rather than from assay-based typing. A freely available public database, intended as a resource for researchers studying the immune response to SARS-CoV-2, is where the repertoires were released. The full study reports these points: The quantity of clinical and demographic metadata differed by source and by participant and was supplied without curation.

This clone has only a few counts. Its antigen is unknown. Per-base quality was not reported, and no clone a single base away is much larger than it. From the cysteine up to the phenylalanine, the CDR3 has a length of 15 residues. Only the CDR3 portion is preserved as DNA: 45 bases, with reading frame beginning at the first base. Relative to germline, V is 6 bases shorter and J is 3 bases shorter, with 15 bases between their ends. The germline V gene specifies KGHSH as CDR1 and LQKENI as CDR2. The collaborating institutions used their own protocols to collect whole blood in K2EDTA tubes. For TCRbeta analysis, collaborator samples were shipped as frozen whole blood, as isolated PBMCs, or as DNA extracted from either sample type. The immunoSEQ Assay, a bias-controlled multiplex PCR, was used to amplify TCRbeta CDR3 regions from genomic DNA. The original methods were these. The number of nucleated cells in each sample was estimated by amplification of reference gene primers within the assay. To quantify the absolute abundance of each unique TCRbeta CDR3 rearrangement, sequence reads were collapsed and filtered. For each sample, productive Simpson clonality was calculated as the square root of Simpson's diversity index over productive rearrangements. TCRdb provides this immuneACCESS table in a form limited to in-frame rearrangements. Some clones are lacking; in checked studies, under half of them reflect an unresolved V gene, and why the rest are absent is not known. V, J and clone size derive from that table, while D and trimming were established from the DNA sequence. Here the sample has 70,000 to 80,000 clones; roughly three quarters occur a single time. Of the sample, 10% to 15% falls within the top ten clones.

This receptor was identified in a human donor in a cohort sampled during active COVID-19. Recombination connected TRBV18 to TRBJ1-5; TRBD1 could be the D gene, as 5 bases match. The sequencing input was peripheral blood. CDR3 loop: CASSHDSRANQPQHF. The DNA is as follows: TGTGCCAGCTCCCACGACAGTCGAGCCAATCAGCCCCAGCATTTT. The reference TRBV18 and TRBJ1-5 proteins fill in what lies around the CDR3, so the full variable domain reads NAGVMQNPRHLVRRRGQEARLRCSPMKGHSHVYWYRQLPEEGLKFMVYLQKENIIDESGMPKERFSAEFPKEGPSILRIQQVVRGDSAAYFCASSHDSRANQPQHFGDGTRLSIL.